The T cell receptor (beta chain) under discussion was sequenced for a study of T cells in narcolepsy. Sequencing was performed with immunoSEQ multiplex PCR; in TCRdb, only in-frame clones are kept and a portion is missing. The table has fewer than 40,000 clones, 87% seen once. Germline V gives CDR1 MNHNS, CDR2 SASEGT. With 7 bases removed from V and 0 bases from J, the gap between germline ends came to 11 bases. The CDR3 consists of 14 residues. V usage is TRBV6-1 and J usage is TRBJ2-3; no clear D. The sample was CD45RA- memory CD4+ T cells from PBMCs. The TCR sequence derives from a human donor with narcolepsy. The CDR3 DNA sequence: TGTGCCAGCATTCGAGGATTTAGCACAGATACGCAGTATTTT. Encoded protein: CASIRGFSTDTQYF.